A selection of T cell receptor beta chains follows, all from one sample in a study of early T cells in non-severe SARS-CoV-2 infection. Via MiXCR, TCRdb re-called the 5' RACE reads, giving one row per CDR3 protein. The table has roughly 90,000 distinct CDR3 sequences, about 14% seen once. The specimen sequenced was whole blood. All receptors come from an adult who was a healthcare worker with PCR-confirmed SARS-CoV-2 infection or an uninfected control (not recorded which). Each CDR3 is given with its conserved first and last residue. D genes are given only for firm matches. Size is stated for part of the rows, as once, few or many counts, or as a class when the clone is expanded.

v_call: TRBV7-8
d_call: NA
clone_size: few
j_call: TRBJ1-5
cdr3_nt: TGTGCCAGCAGCTTAGAGGGTTACGGTCAGCCCCAGCATTTT
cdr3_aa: CASSLEGYGQPQHF

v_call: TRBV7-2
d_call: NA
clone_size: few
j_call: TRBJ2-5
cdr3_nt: TGTGCCAGCAGCTTAGGCGGGGTTGGGGAGACCCAGTACTTC
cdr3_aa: CASSLGGVGETQYF

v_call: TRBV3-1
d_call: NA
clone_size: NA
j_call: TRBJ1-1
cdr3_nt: TGTGCCAGCAGCCAAGCCCCCTTGGGGCCCATGAACACTGAAGCTTTCTTT
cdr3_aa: CASSQAPLGPMNTEAFF

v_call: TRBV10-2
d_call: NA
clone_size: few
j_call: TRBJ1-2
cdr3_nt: TGCGCCAGCAGTGATCGCACCGGGGGCTACACCTTC
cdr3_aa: CASSDRTGGYTF

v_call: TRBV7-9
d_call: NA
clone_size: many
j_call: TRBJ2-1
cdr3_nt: TGTGCCAGCAGCTCTAGGGATAACTACAATGAGCAGTTCTTC
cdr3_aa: CASSSRDNYNEQFF

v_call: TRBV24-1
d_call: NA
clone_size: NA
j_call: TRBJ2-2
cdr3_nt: TGTGTCACCAGCTCCGTCGTGGGATTGAACACCGGGGAGCTGTTTTTT
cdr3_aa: CVTSSVVGLNTGELFF

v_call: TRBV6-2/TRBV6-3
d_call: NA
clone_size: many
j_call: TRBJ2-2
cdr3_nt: TGTGCCAGCAGTTACTCCCATTCCGGGGAGCTGTTTTTT
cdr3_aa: CASSYSHSGELFF

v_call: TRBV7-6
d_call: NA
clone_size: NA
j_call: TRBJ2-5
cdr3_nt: TGTGCCAGCAGCTTATCTGTGACCGGGCGGACCCAGTACTTC
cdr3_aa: CASSLSVTGRTQYF

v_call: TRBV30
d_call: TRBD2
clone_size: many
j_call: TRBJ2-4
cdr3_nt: TGTGCCTGGAGTGTGGGAGGGGCAGCCAAAAACATTCAGTACTTC
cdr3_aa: CAWSVGGAAKNIQYF

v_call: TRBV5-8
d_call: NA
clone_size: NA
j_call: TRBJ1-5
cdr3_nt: TGTGCCAGCAGCTTGGGCACAGGGCAAAGCAATCAGCCCCAGCATTTT
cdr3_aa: CASSLGTGQSNQPQHF

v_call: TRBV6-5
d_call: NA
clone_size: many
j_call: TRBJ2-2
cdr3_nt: TGTGCCAGCAGTCCCGGGACTCCTAACACCGGGGAGCTGTTTTTT
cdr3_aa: CASSPGTPNTGELFF

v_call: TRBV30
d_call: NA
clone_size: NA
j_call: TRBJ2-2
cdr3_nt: TGTGCCTGGAGGGTGGACGCGAACACCGGGGAGCTGTTTTTT
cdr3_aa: CAWRVDANTGELFF

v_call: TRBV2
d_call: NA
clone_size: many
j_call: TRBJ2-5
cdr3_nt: TGTGCCAGCAGTCCCGACTCCTCTCAGTACTTC
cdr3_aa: CASSPDSSQYF

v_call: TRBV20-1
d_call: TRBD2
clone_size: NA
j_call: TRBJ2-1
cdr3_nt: TGCAGTTCATTCGGGGGGGCCAAATATGAGCAGTTCTTC
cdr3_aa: CSSFGGAKYEQFF

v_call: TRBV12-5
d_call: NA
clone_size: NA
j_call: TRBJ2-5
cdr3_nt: TGTGCTAGTGGTGGCTGGCAGGGATGGACCCAGTACTTC
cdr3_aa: CASGGWQGWTQYF

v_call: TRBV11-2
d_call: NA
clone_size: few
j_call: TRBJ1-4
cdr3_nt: TGTGCCAGCAGCTTAGTTAGCCAGGGAGGCGAAAAACTGTTTTTT
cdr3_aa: CASSLVSQGGEKLFF

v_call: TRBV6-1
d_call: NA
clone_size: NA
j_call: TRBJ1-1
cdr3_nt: TGTGCCAGCAGTGTGGGGGCAGACCGAGGGAACACTGAAGCTTTCTTT
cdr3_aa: CASSVGADRGNTEAFF

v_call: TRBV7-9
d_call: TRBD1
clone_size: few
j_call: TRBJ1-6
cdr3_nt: TGTGCCAGCAGGGACAGGGAATCACCCCTCCACTTT
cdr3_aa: CASRDRESPLHF

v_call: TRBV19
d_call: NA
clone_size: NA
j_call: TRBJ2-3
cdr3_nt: TGTGCCAGTATCTCACCGTTCACAGATACGCAGTATTTT
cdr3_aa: CASISPFTDTQYF

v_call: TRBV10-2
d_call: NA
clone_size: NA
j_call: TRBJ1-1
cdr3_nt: TGCGCCAGCATGGGGGGCGCAACCGAAGCTTTCTTT
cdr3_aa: CASMGGATEAFF

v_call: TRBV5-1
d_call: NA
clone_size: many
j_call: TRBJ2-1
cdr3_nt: TGCGCCAGCAGCTTGGATCCGGGGATACCACACAATGAGCAGTTCTTC
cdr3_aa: CASSLDPGIPHNEQFF

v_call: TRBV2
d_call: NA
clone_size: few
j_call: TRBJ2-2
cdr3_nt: TGTGCCAGCGTGGCCGCGGGACCGAAAAAGAAGGAGCTGTTTTTT
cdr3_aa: CASVAAGPKKKELFF

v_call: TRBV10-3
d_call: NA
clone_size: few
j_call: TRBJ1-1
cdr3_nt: TGTGCCACCCAGAGGGAGGGCCTGAACACTGAAGCTTTCTTT
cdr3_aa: CATQREGLNTEAFF

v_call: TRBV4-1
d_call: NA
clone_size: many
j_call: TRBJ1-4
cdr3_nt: TGCGCCAGCAGCCAGCCGGGGCTGTCGGAAAAACTGTTTTTT
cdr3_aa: CASSQPGLSEKLFF

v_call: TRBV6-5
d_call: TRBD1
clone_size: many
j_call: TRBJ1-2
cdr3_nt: TGTGCCAGCAGTTCGGTACACAGGGGGCGAGATGGCTACACCTTC
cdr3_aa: CASSSVHRGRDGYTF

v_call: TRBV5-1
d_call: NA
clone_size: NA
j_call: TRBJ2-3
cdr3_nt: TGCGCCAGCAGCGGTGGCCCTAGCACAGATACGCAGTATTTT
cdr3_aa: CASSGGPSTDTQYF

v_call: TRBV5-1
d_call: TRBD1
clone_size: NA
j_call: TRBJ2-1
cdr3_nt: TGCGCCAGCAGGGAACAGGGGGCGCAGAATGAGCAGTTCTTC
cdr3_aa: CASREQGAQNEQFF

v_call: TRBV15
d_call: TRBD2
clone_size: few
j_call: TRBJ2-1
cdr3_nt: TGTGCCACCAGCAGAGTCGGGGGGAGCTCCTACAATGAGCAGTTCTTC
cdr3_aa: CATSRVGGSSYNEQFF

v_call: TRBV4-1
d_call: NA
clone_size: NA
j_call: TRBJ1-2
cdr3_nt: TGCGCCAGCAGCCAAGATCTGGCACAGGGCGACGAGTATGGCTACACCTTC
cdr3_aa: CASSQDLAQGDEYGYTF